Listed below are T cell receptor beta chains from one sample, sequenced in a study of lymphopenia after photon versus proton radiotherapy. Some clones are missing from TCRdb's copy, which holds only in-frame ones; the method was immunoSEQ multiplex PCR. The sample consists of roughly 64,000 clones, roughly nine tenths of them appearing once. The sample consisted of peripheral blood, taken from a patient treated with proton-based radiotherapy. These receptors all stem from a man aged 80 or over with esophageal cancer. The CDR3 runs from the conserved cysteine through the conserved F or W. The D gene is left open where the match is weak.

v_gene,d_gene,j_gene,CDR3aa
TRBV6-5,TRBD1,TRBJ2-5,CASSIHRGREQYF
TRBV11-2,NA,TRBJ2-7,CASSRGEREQYF
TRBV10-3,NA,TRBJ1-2,CAISGNPAGGYTF
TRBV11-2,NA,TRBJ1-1,CASSFSDGGTEAFF
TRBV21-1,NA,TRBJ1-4,CASSRRDRVEKLFF
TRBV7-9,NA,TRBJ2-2,CASSLGQIRELFF
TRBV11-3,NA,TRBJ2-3,CASSPRRGNTDTQYF
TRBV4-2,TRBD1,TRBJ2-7,CASSTGGDRVVYEQYF
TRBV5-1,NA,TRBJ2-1,CASSEGPSYNEQFF
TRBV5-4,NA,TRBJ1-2,CASRPSGLISSGYTF
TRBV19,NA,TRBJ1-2,CASSMDGYTF
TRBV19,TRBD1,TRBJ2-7,CASSIGAGGPYEQYF
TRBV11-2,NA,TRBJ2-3,CASSSARSGTFRNF
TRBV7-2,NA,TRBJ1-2,CASSLAASGGHGYTF
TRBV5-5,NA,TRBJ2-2,CASSLEQAKNTGELFF
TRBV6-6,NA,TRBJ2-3,CASSPGGQHTDTQYF
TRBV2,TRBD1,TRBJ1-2,CASSERGGGGYTF
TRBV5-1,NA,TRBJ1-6,CASSPGASPLHF
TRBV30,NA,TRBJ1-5,CAWGQTIVGQPQHF
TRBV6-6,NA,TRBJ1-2,CASSYGPNYGYTF
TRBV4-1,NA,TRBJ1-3,CASSQAGYSGNTIYF
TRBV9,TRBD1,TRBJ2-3,CASSLNRGRRDTQYF
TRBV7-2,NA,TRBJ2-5,CASSSSAQETQYF
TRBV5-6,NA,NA,CASSLGQSYEQYF
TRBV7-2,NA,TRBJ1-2,CASSLGVNYGYTF
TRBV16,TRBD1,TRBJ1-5,CASSQDRPPQPQHF
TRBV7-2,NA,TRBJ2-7,CASSRTLGTSYEQYF
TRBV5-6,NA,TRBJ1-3,CASSFWTDPSGNTIYF
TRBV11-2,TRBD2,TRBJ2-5,CASSLGLAGVIQETQYF
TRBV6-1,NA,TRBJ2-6,CASRPTEPGANVLTF
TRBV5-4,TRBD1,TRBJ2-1,CAFQTGTGSYNEQFF
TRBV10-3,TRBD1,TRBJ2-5,CAITGGTGNGEQYF
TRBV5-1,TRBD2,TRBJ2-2,CASSLTSVGNTGELFF
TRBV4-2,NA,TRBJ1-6,CASSRGEAVSYNSPLHF
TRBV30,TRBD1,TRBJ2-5,CAWSAGWGQGQETQYF
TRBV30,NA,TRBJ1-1,CAWTGGANTEAFF
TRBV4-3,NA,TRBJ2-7,CASSQEFDGTYEQYF
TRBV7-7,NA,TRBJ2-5,CASSALGGPPAETQYF
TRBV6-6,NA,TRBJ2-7,CASSHGSGYEQYF
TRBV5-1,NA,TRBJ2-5,CASSLGHLETQYF